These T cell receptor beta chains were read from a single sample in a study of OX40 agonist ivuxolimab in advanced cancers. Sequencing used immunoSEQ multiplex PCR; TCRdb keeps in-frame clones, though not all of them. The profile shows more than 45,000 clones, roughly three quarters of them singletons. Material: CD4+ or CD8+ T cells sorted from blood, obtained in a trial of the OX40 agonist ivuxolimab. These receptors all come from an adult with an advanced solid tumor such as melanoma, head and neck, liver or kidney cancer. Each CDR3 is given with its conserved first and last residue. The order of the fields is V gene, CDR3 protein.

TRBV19,CASSRPGRGGYTF
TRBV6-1,CASSETGVWQETQYF
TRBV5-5,CASTGSPGHVYEQYF
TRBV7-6,CASSSLSGSGIYEQYF
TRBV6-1,CASSEPFAGAGYNEQFF
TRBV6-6,CASSYDRTIYGYTF
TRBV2,CASNRGVTSGEQYF
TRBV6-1,CASSAVTSSNQPQHF
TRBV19,CASRFGGANAGNTIYF
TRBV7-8,CASSLRGREGSNTQYF
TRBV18,CASSPRKGVGSEKLFF
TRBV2,CAAFPGTTGANVLTF
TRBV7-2,CASSLARGLSSYNEQFF
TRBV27,CASSSVLASGANVLTF
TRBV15,CATSSGQGHWGNQPQHF
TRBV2,CASSADGSSYNEQFF
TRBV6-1,CASSLQGALNTEAFF
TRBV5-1,CASSASGTGNGYTF
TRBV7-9,CASSLRGAEAFF
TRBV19,CASSPVPGQGSGANVLTF
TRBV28,CASSLSLGSQETQYF
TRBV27,CASSLMTGGAMGYTF
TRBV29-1,CSVDGGWDTEAFF
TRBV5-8,CASSPGQGGSPLHF
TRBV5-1,CASSPGGGFYGYTF
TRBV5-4,CASSLKGDTEAFF
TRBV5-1,CASSSRDRGPDNEKLFF
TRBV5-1,CASSLAPIDSYEQYF
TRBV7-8,CASSPQESAFTYNEQFF
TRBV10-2,CASSDWEGETQYF
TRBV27,CASSLVAGATDTQYF
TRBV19,CASINGGLNTEAFF
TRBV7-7,CASSPGLAEGYEQYF
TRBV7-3,CASSPHMNTEAFF
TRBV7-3,CASSLDSNEQFF
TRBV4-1,CASRPGTGGEIAKNIQYF
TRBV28,CASTESLDDEQYF
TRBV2,CASSRSGPSSGNTIYF
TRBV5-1,CASSLAGAKNIQYF
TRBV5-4,CASSHPLAEINHNEQFF
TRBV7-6,CASSLSRPGNTEAFF
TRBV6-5,CASRLGTSGRAGEFF
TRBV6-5,CASSWSSDGANVLTF
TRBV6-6,CASRAESYEQYF
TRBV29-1,CSGNRVVPGGRDEQFF
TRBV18,CASSPAGLASVADTQYF
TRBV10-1,CASSVHLGEQFF
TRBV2,CASSQQGFGEKLFF
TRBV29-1,CSVEPQGAHGSTSYEQYF
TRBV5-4,CASSSTGGRETQYF
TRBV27,CASRPSGGNTEAFF
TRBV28,CASQTLAVYEQYF
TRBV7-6,CASSSRLAGVFYNEQFF
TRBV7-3,CASSRSSDPWETQYF
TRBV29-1,CSVRADANQPQHF
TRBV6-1,CASKENAGYTF
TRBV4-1,CASSQDRGGANTGELFF
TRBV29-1,CSVELTSGRAYEQYF
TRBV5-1,CASRETGNTGELFF